Given below is one T cell receptor beta chain in context. Its antigen is currently unknown. This sample is part of a study of T cell responses to AZD1222 COVID-19 vaccine. General study findings and limits: Reports say nearly half of spike-specific TCRs go after unmutated variant regions.

V lost 3 bases, J lost 5 bases, and 4 bases stayed unmatched. Germline V gene lookup returns CDR1 SGHRS and CDR2 YFSETQ. The CDR3 contains 14 residues. The protocol was immunoSEQ multiplex PCR, while the TCRdb copy is restricted to in-frame clones and leaves out a portion. The data hold about 97,000 clones, with around nine tenths observed a single time. The chain joins TRBV5-1 to TRBJ1-2, with 10 bases aligning to TRBD1. The specimen comprised peripheral blood, sampled on day 0 of AZD1222 vaccination. The TCR was taken from an adult in good health. As DNA, the CDR3 is TGCGCCAGCAGCTGGGACAGGGGTAGTTATGGCTACACCTTC. Its protein product is CASSWDRGSYGYTF. Filled out from reference TRBV5-1 and TRBJ1-2, the complete variable domain reads KAGVTQTPRYLIKTRGQQVTLSCSPISGHRSVSWYQQTPGQGLQFLFEYFSETQRNKGNFPGRFSGRQFSNSRSEMNVSTLELGDSALYLCASSWDRGSYGYTFGSGTRLTVV.